Listed below are T cell receptor beta chains from one sample, sequenced in a study of cytomegalovirus exposure and HLA in healthy donors. Profiled with immunoSEQ multiplex PCR; TCRdb holds only in-frame clones, not every one. This sample has some 170,000 clones, with roughly 77% found just once. The sample taken for sequencing was PBMCs. The receptors shown here come from a young man in good health and CMV-seropositive. Both conserved end residues are part of each CDR3. D genes are given only for firm matches. Size values are once, few and many counts, or a class for expanded clones, and some rows have none.

>TRBJ1-3|NA|NA|TRBV2
CASSTPGSGGNTIYF
TGTGCCAGCAGCACCCCAGGGTCTGGTGGAAACACCATATATTTT
>TRBJ1-1|NA|TRBD1|TRBV5-1
CASSQTGVTEAFF
TGCGCCAGCAGCCAGACAGGGGTCACTGAAGCTTTCTTT
>TRBJ1-2|NA|TRBD1|TRBV6-1
CASSEAVDRVDYGYTF
TGTGCCAGCAGTGAAGCGGTCGACAGGGTGGACTATGGCTACACCTTC
>TRBJ1-1|few|NA|TRBV19
CASRATEAFF
TGTGCCAGTAGAGCTACTGAAGCTTTCTTT
>TRBJ1-2|NA|NA|TRBV30
CAWSVLGAARGYTF
TGTGCCTGGAGTGTACTTGGGGCCGCCCGGGGCTACACCTTC
>TRBJ2-3|NA|TRBD2|TRBV6-5
CASRLAGGGNTQYF
TGTGCCAGCAGACTAGCGGGGGGGGGTAATACGCAGTATTTT
>TRBJ2-5|NA|NA|TRBV5-6
CASSLVAQETQYF
TGTGCCAGCAGCTTGGTAGCGCAAGAGACCCAGTACTTC
>TRBJ1-3|NA|NA|TRBV28
CASSLAGALLENTIYF
TGTGCCAGCAGTTTAGCAGGGGCCCTTCTCGAAAACACCATATATTTT
>TRBJ1-1|NA|NA|TRBV6-6
CASMDGNLGMAEAFF
TGTGCCAGCATGGACGGGAACCTGGGGATGGCTGAAGCTTTCTTT
>TRBJ1-6|NA|TRBD1|TRBV4-2
CASSQDRGQTDSPLHF
TGTGCCAGCAGCCAAGATAGGGGACAGACAGATTCACCCCTCCACTTT
>TRBJ1-1|NA|TRBD1|TRBV25-1
CASSEYKGGTGTNTEAFF
TGTGCCAGCAGTGAATATAAGGGGGGGACAGGAACGAACACTGAAGCTTTCTTT
>TRBJ2-5|few|TRBD2|TRBV18
CASSLTSGQETQYF
TGTGCCAGCTCACTCACTAGCGGGCAAGAGACCCAGTACTTC
>TRBJ1-3|NA|NA|TRBV5-1
CASSLGTGSGNTIYF
TGCGCCAGCAGCTTGGGTACGGGCTCTGGAAACACCATATATTTT
>TRBJ2-1|NA|NA|TRBV27
CASSLSWRDEQFF
TGTGCCAGCAGTTTATCGTGGCGGGATGAGCAGTTCTTC
>TRBJ1-3|NA|TRBD1|TRBV5-4
CASSLTGVGNTIYF
TGTGCCAGCAGCTTGACAGGGGTCGGAAACACCATATATTTT
>TRBJ2-3|NA|NA|TRBV5-6
CASRSSGGADTQYF
TGTGCCAGCAGGTCCTCCGGGGGAGCAGATACGCAGTATTTT
>TRBJ1-2|few|NA|TRBV21-1
CASNPQGYTF
TGTGCCAGCAACCCGCAGGGCTACACCTTC
>TRBJ1-2|NA|NA|TRBV4-1
CASSQDERTTSSF
TGCGCCAGCAGCCAAGATGAGAGGACAACCTCCTCCTTC
>TRBJ2-2|NA|TRBD2|TRBV5-4
CASSSRTSLTGELFF
TGTGCCAGCAGCTCAAGGACTAGTTTGACCGGGGAGCTGTTTTTT
>TRBJ2-3|NA|TRBD2|TRBV5-6
CASSLNGLQGGGTQYF
TGTGCCAGCAGCTTAAACGGACTCCAGGGCGGGGGTACGCAGTATTTT
>TRBJ2-1|NA|NA|TRBV25-1
CASSEVRGKASEQFF
TGTGCCAGCAGTGAAGTACGGGGGAAAGCGAGTGAGCAGTTCTTC
>TRBJ2-5|NA|NA|TRBV4-2
CASSQDPKETQYF
TGTGCCAGCAGCCAAGACCCTAAAGAGACCCAGTACTTC
>TRBJ1-5|NA|TRBD1|TRBV6-1
CASSWTGRGQPQHF
TGTGCCAGCAGTTGGACAGGGCGCGGGCAGCCCCAGCATTTT
>TRBJ1-6|NA|TRBD1|TRBV5-1
CASSLGQGVGSPLHF
TGCGCCAGCAGCTTGGGACAGGGGGTAGGTTCACCCCTCCACTTT
>TRBJ1-1|NA|NA|TRBV7-8
CASSLRGKDTEAFF
TGTGCCAGCAGCTTAAGAGGAAAGGACACTGAAGCTTTCTTT
>TRBJ1-1|NA|NA|TRBV6-6
CASSYSMSGNTEAFF
TGTGCCAGCAGTTACTCGATGTCAGGGAACACTGAAGCTTTCTTT
>TRBJ1-6|NA|TRBD1|TRBV25-1
CASSDQDRGWDNSPLHF
TGTGCCAGCAGTGACCAGGACAGGGGTTGGGATAATTCACCCCTCCACTTT
>TRBJ2-1|NA|NA|TRBV14
CASSFRTGLTYNEQFF
TGTGCCAGCAGTTTTCGGACTGGGCTTACCTACAATGAGCAGTTCTTC
>TRBJ2-5|NA|TRBD2|TRBV28
CASIPGTSGAQETQYF
TGTGCCAGCATCCCCGGGACTAGCGGGGCCCAAGAGACCCAGTACTTC
>TRBJ2-1|NA|TRBD2|TRBV5-4
CASSLASTSGAYNEQFF
TGTGCCAGCAGCTTGGCCTCGACTAGCGGGGCCTACAATGAGCAGTTCTTC